Listed below are T cell receptor beta chains from one sample, sequenced in a study of blood T cell repertoires in COVID-19. This table comes from immunoSEQ multiplex PCR, and its TCRdb copy is limited to in-frame clones, with some not included. The table records around 480,000 clones, about 90% of them present only once. The sample was PBMCs or T cells enriched from blood (not recorded which). The receptors originated from a woman aged 18-29 years who had recovered from COVID-19. Both conserved end residues are part of each CDR3. Each record gives: V gene, CDR3 protein.

TRBV9,CASSESAGVYNEQFF
TRBV9,CASSARVLAGNTIYF
TRBV2,CAGGQGTNTGELFF
TRBV5-4,CASSISGQGPYEQYF
TRBV2,CASTGEGHEQYF
TRBV29-1,CSGVQGADTQYF
TRBV7-2,CASSRQQNTEAFF
TRBV7-2,CASGQGQETQYF
TRBV21-1,CASSKEKGLAGGTDTQYF
TRBV2,CASSWSGGVSGELFF
TRBV7-9,CASRLDRVGETQYF
TRBV11-2,CASSPSGTGGLEQFF
TRBV7-9,CASSRPGQHEQYF
TRBV19,CAGEGQVIMNTEAFF
TRBV12-5,CASGLATQGGYNEQFF
TRBV9,CASSVDRDTEAFF
TRBV7-9,CASSLGPGNYGYTF
TRBV5-1,CASSLAQGPWEQYF
TRBV6-1,CASSETGNFNSPLHF
TRBV6-5,CASSSDDRGHTEAFF
TRBV11-2,CASSFGLAGGQETQYF
TRBV28,CASSPLAGAAYEQYF
TRBV27,CASSFRQVGDYNEQFF
TRBV4-2,CASSQETDRANTEAFF
TRBV19,CASSFQGAVTEAFF
TRBV4-2,CASSQVLAGVYEQYF
TRBV30,CAAAGGQGGYEQYF
TRBV7-9,CASSLNPVGGGNSPLHF
TRBV29-1,CSVGEGGYTF
TRBV7-9,CASSLGSYTDTQYF
TRBV7-9,CASTPTGSRQGGGYTF
TRBV7-9,CASSLSEMWGQGAEEQFF
TRBV14,CASSHPGLPYYGYTF
TRBV30,CAWSVGLARDSLNGYTF
TRBV30,CAWSGASGPYEQYF
TRBV5-1,CASSPGDSYEQYF
TRBV27,CASTRVGDNSPLHF
TRBV4-2,CASSQDGQPDQPQHF
TRBV13,CASSGGDFQTQYF
TRBV5-6,CASSSAGGSGDTQYF
TRBV27,CASSSRDASSYNEQFF
TRBV4-1,CASSQGGGATGELFF
TRBV28,CASSSGTAERGAFF
TRBV19,CASSSTGSLAEAFF